This is a list of T cell receptor beta chains from one sample in a study of cytomegalovirus exposure and HLA in healthy donors. Sequenced by immunoSEQ multiplex PCR; TCRdb stores in-frame clones only, minus some. The table lists hundreds of thousands of clones, 75% to 80% of them singletons. Sequenced sample: PBMCs. These receptor sequences come from a male donor in good health and CMV-seronegative. Both conserved end residues are trimmed from each CDR3.

ASSLHSSLGNQPQH | TRBJ1-5 | TRBV27
ASSFRIPQH | TRBJ1-5 | TRBV6-7
ASSLVQGAPYGYT | TRBJ1-2 | TRBV5-6
ASSTSRTRYNEQF | TRBJ2-1 | TRBV27
ASSPRQGKRYYGYT | TRBJ1-2 | TRBV28
ASRPQGVGDTEAF | TRBJ1-1 | TRBV28
ASSRRDRISTDTQY | TRBJ2-3 | TRBV14
ASSLRVAGVGTDTQY | TRBJ2-3 | TRBV13
ASSQEGIPGPRADYEQY | NA | TRBV4-1
ASSLGWATSQPQH | TRBJ1-5 | TRBV6-5
ASSLNQGGEKLF | TRBJ1-4 | TRBV7-2
ASSPGGVAAQY | TRBJ2-5 | TRBV5-1
ASSQDLRGGAGGEQF | TRBJ2-1 | TRBV4-3
ASSSLGGTDTQY | TRBJ2-3 | TRBV6-5
AWSVMDRGGYT | TRBJ1-2 | TRBV30
AWSGTGWKTQY | TRBJ2-5 | TRBV30
ASSPPSGEGTDTQY | TRBJ2-3 | TRBV18
AISRPREGGNTEAF | TRBJ1-1 | TRBV10-3
ASSQAFNTEAF | TRBJ1-1 | TRBV4-3
ATTDRGKAKNIQY | TRBJ2-4 | TRBV15
ASSRHDRGLTEQY | TRBJ2-7 | TRBV11-2
ASSLTGQGQGEETQY | TRBJ2-5 | TRBV7-3
ASSPSPPELEQY | TRBJ2-7 | TRBV9
ASSLNRDTSNQPQH | TRBJ1-5 | TRBV7-2
ASSGDRGNYGYT | TRBJ1-2 | TRBV6-1
AWSAKPDYGYT | TRBJ1-2 | TRBV30
ASSDDRTASGYT | TRBJ1-2 | TRBV6-4
ASSLGGTGSTEAF | TRBJ1-1 | TRBV11-3
ASSEDRVMTGELF | TRBJ2-2 | TRBV2
ASSVGATLDTQY | TRBJ2-3 | TRBV9
ATSRQSTDTQY | TRBJ2-3 | TRBV15
ASSATGGAGANVLT | TRBJ2-6 | TRBV7-2
ASSDLGTDTQY | TRBJ2-3 | TRBV6-4
ASSPAGKPEAF | TRBJ1-1 | TRBV18
ASSPRGTEQF | TRBJ2-1 | TRBV27
ASSHPARTYNTGELF | TRBJ2-2 | TRBV7-2
SVTGGVGIMNTEAF | TRBJ1-1 | TRBV29-1
ATRSPGLAGGDQETQY | TRBJ2-5 | TRBV15
ASSLGQVNQPQH | TRBJ1-5 | TRBV5-6
SVERDNTDTQY | TRBJ2-3 | TRBV29-1
SVAREEFSYEQY | TRBJ2-7 | TRBV29-1
ASSLNRGPDSGNTIY | TRBJ1-3 | TRBV27
ASSLGGAEAF | TRBJ1-1 | TRBV10-2
ASSAWDSSEKLF | TRBJ1-4 | TRBV9
ASSAPPDRDTDTQY | TRBJ2-3 | TRBV25-1
ASSSPLDRPNTGELF | TRBJ2-2 | TRBV7-2
ASSSPFGGTVNEKLF | TRBJ1-4 | TRBV7-9
ASSLLGDYGYT | TRBJ1-2 | TRBV13
ASFQATEAF | TRBJ1-1 | TRBV19
ASSGQANTEAF | TRBJ1-1 | TRBV6-1
AISEAGTGLDEQF | TRBJ2-1 | TRBV10-3
ASSHDPRVLAGDYNEQF | TRBJ2-1 | TRBV4-3
ASSPLGAGTYEQY | TRBJ2-7 | TRBV28
ASSQRLAGGPTDTQY | TRBJ2-3 | TRBV5-1
ASSPRTSFGELF | TRBJ2-2 | TRBV7-9
ASGDRELF | TRBJ2-2 | TRBV5-1
ASSSYGQSGYT | TRBJ1-2 | TRBV27
ASSHAPVGGMTGNTIY | TRBJ1-3 | TRBV7-9
ASSRPSGTLSSYEQY | TRBJ2-7 | TRBV23-1
ASSVEAGGNWNTEAF | TRBJ1-1 | TRBV9